The rows below give T cell receptor beta chains drawn from one sample of a study of T cell responses to AZD1222 COVID-19 vaccine. Here immunoSEQ multiplex PCR was the method, and the copy in TCRdb shows in-frame clones only, minus some. This repertoire shows over 110,000 clones, around nine tenths found once; its top ten account for approximately 9%. Sequenced material: peripheral blood, taken 28 days after the second AZD1222 dose. The source is an adult who received the AZD1222 COVID-19 vaccine. CDR3s include the opening cysteine and the closing phenylalanine or tryptophan. D genes are given only for firm matches. Size is omitted from some rows. Given values are once, few, many or a class for expanded clones.

size | length | J | V | D | CDR3 | DNA
. | 15 | TRBJ2-7 | TRBV28 | TRBD2 | CASSSPPREGYEQYF | TGTGCCAGCAGTTCGCCCCCGAGGGAGGGGTACGAGCAGTACTTC
. | 12 | TRBJ2-3 | TRBV2 | . | CASSPTSDTQYF | TGTGCCAGCAGTCCTACATCTGATACGCAGTATTTT
. | 17 | TRBJ1-3 | TRBV6-8 | TRBD1 | CASSYPQGASSGNTIYF | TGTGCCAGCAGTTACCCACAGGGGGCTAGCTCTGGAAACACCATATATTTT
. | 14 | TRBJ2-2 | TRBV5-6 | . | CASSKLELAGELFF | TGTGCCAGCAGCAAACTAGAGCTGGCCGGGGAGCTGTTTTTT
. | 11 | TRBJ2-1 | TRBV20-1 | . | CSARLSREQFF | TGCAGTGCTAGATTGTCCCGTGAGCAGTTCTTC
. | 12 | TRBJ1-2 | TRBV5-5 | . | CASSLDGWGYTF | TGTGCCAGCAGCTTGGACGGGTGGGGCTACACCTTC
once | 16 | TRBJ1-2 | TRBV27 | TRBD1 | CASSNLIHRGPYGYTF | TGTGCCAGCAGTAACTTAATTCACAGGGGGCCCTATGGCTACACCTTC
. | 14 | TRBJ1-6 | TRBV7-9 | . | CASSLQGGHSPLHF | TGTGCCAGCAGCTTACAAGGAGGGCATTCACCCCTCCACTTT
. | 17 | TRBJ1-5 | TRBV18 | . | CASSPSAVVYSNQPQHF | TGTGCCAGCTCACCAAGCGCAGTCGTTTATAGCAATCAGCCCCAGCATTTT
. | 17 | TRBJ2-7 | TRBV25-1 | . | CASSDPRRPRGVYEQYF | TGTGCCAGCAGTGACCCTAGGCGACCGCGCGGAGTTTACGAGCAGTACTTC
. | 15 | TRBJ2-5 | TRBV9 | . | CASSVGGGQQETQYF | TGTGCCAGCAGCGTAGGGGGCGGGCAGCAAGAGACCCAGTACTTC
once | 15 | TRBJ1-2 | TRBV7-6 | . | CASSLEIGINYGYTF | TGTGCCAGCAGCTTAGAAATTGGGATAAACTATGGCTACACCTTC
. | 17 | TRBJ2-1 | TRBV5-1 | TRBD2 | CASSSGLAGGPYNEQFF | TGCGCCAGCAGCTCGGGACTAGCGGGAGGGCCTTACAATGAGCAGTTCTTC
once | 11 | TRBJ1-1 | TRBV6-5 | . | CASGEGSEAFF | TGTGCCAGCGGGGAGGGGTCTGAAGCTTTCTTT
. | 17 | TRBJ2-1 | TRBV5-1 | TRBD2 | CASSYLAGGSSYNEQFF | TGCGCCAGCAGCTACCTAGCGGGAGGGAGCTCCTACAATGAGCAGTTCTTC
. | 15 | TRBJ1-4 | TRBV18 | . | CASSSEVATNEKLFF | TGTGCCAGCTCATCGGAAGTTGCAACTAATGAAAAACTGTTTTTT
. | 18 | TRBJ2-1 | TRBV5-5 | TRBD1 | CASLPRPFRQGERNEQFF | TGTGCCAGCCTCCCCCGACCCTTCAGACAGGGTGAGCGAAATGAGCAGTTCTTC
. | 15 | TRBJ2-2 | TRBV5-4 | . | CASSSDGANTGELFF | TGTGCCAGCAGCAGCGACGGAGCGAACACCGGGGAGCTGTTTTTT
. | 12 | TRBJ2-7 | TRBV19 | . | CASIGVAEEQYF | TGTGCCAGTATCGGCGTAGCGGAGGAGCAGTACTTC
. | 14 | TRBJ1-1 | TRBV27 | . | CASKRNDGNTEAFF | TGTGCCAGCAAGAGGAACGACGGGAACACTGAAGCTTTCTTT
. | 12 | TRBJ1-1 | TRBV12-3/TRBV12-4 | . | CASSPRFPEAFF | TGTGCCAGCAGTCCGAGGTTCCCTGAAGCTTTCTTT
. | 12 | TRBJ1-2 | TRBV5-6 | TRBD1 | CASSLGTGGYTF | TGTGCCAGCAGCTTGGGGACAGGAGGCTACACCTTC
. | 15 | TRBJ1-2 | TRBV5-8 | . | CASSGGPAEDYGYTF | TGTGCCAGCAGCGGGGGCCCTGCAGAGGACTATGGCTACACCTTC
. | 14 | TRBJ1-2 | TRBV13 | . | CASSFDRANYGYTF | TGTGCCAGCAGCTTTGATCGAGCTAACTATGGCTACACCTTC
. | 14 | TRBJ1-5 | TRBV25-1 | TRBD1 | CASGGGYSNQPQHF | TGTGCCAGCGGAGGGGGCTATAGCAATCAGCCCCAGCATTTT
. | 17 | TRBJ2-2 | TRBV7-6 | TRBD1 | CASSDNSGTANTGELFF | TGTGCCAGCAGCGATAATTCCGGGACAGCGAACACCGGGGAGCTGTTTTTT
. | 14 | TRBJ2-2 | TRBV6-5 | . | CASIVTVVGGELFF | TGTGCCAGCATCGTGACAGTCGTTGGCGGGGAGCTGTTTTTT
. | 15 | TRBJ1-2 | TRBV7-9 | TRBD1 | CASSPTQGLGYGYTF | TGTGCCAGCAGCCCGACACAGGGGCTGGGCTATGGCTACACCTTC
. | 12 | TRBJ1-1 | TRBV2 | . | CASSGGGSEAFF | TGTGCCAGCAGTGGTGGGGGTAGTGAAGCTTTCTTT
. | 17 | TRBJ2-7 | TRBV4-1 | TRBD2 | CASSPSHLGLAGREQYF | TGCGCCAGCAGCCCCTCTCATCTTGGACTAGCGGGTAGAGAGCAGTACTTC
. | 13 | TRBJ1-1 | TRBV6-1 | . | CASSEQLNTEAFF | TGTGCCAGCAGTGAACAGCTGAACACTGAAGCTTTCTTT
. | 13 | TRBJ1-6 | TRBV3-1/TRBV3-2 | . | CASSQGGHLALHF | TGTGCCAGCAGCCAAGGCGGGCATCTCGCCCTCCACTTT
. | 15 | TRBJ1-5 | TRBV6-6 | TRBD1 | CASTMPAGGNQPQHF | TGTGCCAGCACCATGCCCGCAGGGGGTAATCAGCCCCAGCATTTT
once | 17 | TRBJ1-4 | TRBV11-2 | . | CASSLGVRVVSNEKLFF | TGTGCCAGCAGCTTAGGGGTCAGGGTGGTATCTAATGAAAAACTGTTTTTT
. | 13 | TRBJ1-4 | TRBV27 | . | CASSPMVGEKLFF | TGTGCCAGCAGTCCTATGGTTGGTGAAAAACTGTTTTTT
. | 14 | TRBJ1-1 | TRBV30 | . | CAWTRGNLNTEAFF | TGTGCCTGGACCCGGGGCAACCTGAACACTGAAGCTTTCTTT
. | 17 | TRBJ2-2 | TRBV27 | . | CASSLLGSGLEAGELFF | TGTGCCAGCAGTTTATTAGGGTCGGGGTTAGAGGCCGGGGAGCTGTTTTTT
. | 15 | TRBJ2-1 | TRBV27 | TRBD2 | CATLPLSGGMDEQFF | TGTGCCACCCTCCCCCTTAGCGGGGGCATGGATGAGCAGTTCTTC
. | 14 | TRBJ2-2 | TRBV19 | . | CASREQVGTGELFF | TGTGCCAGTAGGGAACAGGTGGGCACCGGGGAGCTGTTTTTT
. | 15 | TRBJ2-1 | TRBV6-5 | . | CASSYSGQGGNEQFF | TGTGCCAGCAGTTACTCAGGCCAGGGAGGCAATGAGCAGTTCTTC
. | 12 | TRBJ1-1 | TRBV18 | . | CASSSQGTEAFF | TGTGCCAGCTCATCACAGGGCACTGAAGCTTTCTTT
. | 15 | TRBJ1-5 | TRBV5-6 | TRBD1 | CASSRRQGRNQPQHF | TGTGCCAGCAGTCGCCGACAGGGGCGCAATCAGCCCCAGCATTTT
. | 16 | TRBJ2-7 | TRBV7-9 | . | CASSRGSGTSTYEQYF | TGTGCCAGCAGCCGGGGGTCCGGGACTTCAACCTACGAGCAGTACTTC
. | 13 | TRBJ1-2 | TRBV19 | . | CASSITGLRGYTF | TGTGCCAGTAGTATTACAGGGTTGAGAGGCTACACCTTC
. | 18 | TRBJ2-4 | TRBV6-2/TRBV6-3 | TRBD2 | CASSYSTGEGTFQNIQYF | TGTGCCAGCAGTTACTCGACTGGGGAGGGGACCTTCCAAAACATTCAGTACTTC
. | 13 | TRBJ1-2 | TRBV28 | TRBD1 | CASSWDRVYGYTF | TGTGCCAGCAGTTGGGACAGGGTCTATGGCTACACCTTC
. | 13 | TRBJ2-1 | TRBV12-5 | TRBD1 | CASGLVQGNEQFF | TGTGCTAGTGGTTTGGTACAGGGGAATGAGCAGTTCTTC
. | 14 | TRBJ1-5 | TRBV24-1 | . | CATSDSYSNQPQHF | TGTGCCACCAGTGACAGCTATAGCAATCAGCCCCAGCATTTT
once | 15 | TRBJ1-4 | TRBV28 | TRBD1 | CASSLMPGGNEKLFF | TGTGCCAGCAGTTTGATGCCAGGGGGCAATGAAAAACTGTTTTTT
. | 13 | TRBJ1-1 | TRBV12-3/TRBV12-4 | . | CASSFRQNTEAFF | TGTGCCAGCAGTTTTCGGCAGAACACTGAAGCTTTCTTT
. | 13 | TRBJ2-1 | TRBV10-3 | TRBD1 | CAILGTGSNEQFF | TGTGCCATCTTAGGGACAGGGAGCAATGAGCAGTTCTTC
. | 14 | TRBJ1-4 | TRBV3-1/TRBV3-2 | . | CASSYRERREKLFF | TGTGCCAGTTCTTACAGGGAAAGGAGGGAAAAACTGTTTTTT